This TCR beta chain was identified in a study of T cells in Graves' hyperthyroidism and ophthalmopathy. Germline CDR1 LGHNA, CDR2 YSLEER. The CDR3 is made up of 16 amino acids. V gave up 0 bases and J gave up 3 bases, with 11 bases separating them. This clonotype has only a few counts. Authors of the study amplified TCR beta CDR3 regions from RNA transcripts. HTBI primers were the set used in a first-round RT-PCR of the TCR CDR3. MiXCR, applied by TCRdb to the multiplex PCR reads, yields one record per CDR3 protein. Of roughly 500,000 distinct CDR3 sequences listed, 46% are singletons. The sequence was collected from an adult woman with Graves' disease, either hyperthyroidism or ophthalmopathy (not recorded which). Sequencing was performed on peripheral blood or thyroid tissue (not recorded which). V gene TRBV4-3 combines with J gene TRBJ2-2; D is possibly TRBD1 or TRBD2 (5 bases each). The CDR3 is CASSQDRDHYTGELFF. Written as DNA, the CDR3 is TGCGCCAGCAGCCAAGATCGGGACCATTACACCGGGGAGCTGTTTTTT.